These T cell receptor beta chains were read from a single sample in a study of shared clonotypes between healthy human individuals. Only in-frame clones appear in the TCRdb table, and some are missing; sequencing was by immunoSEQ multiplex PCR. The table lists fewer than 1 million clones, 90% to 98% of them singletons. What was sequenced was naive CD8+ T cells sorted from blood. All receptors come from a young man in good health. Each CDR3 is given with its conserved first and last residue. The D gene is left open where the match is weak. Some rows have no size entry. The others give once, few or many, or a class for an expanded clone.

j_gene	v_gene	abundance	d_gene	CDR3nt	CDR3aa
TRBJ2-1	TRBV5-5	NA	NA	TGTGCCAGCAGCTTGGCGGGGGCGGATGAGCAGTTCTTC	CASSLAGADEQFF
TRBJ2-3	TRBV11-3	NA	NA	TGTGCCAGCAGCTTTTCGATGGATACGCAGTATTTT	CASSFSMDTQYF
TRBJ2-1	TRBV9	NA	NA	TGTGCCAGCAGCGCCCCCCTAGCGATTGAGCAGTTCTTC	CASSAPLAIEQFF
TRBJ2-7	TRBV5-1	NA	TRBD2	TGCGCCAGCAGCTTGCCCTTGGTAGCGGGAGGGCAATGCTACGAGCAGTACTTC	CASSLPLVAGGQCYEQYF
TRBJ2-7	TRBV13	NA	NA	TGTGCCAGCAGCTTAGGTCCTAGCTCCTACGAGCAGTACTTC	CASSLGPSSYEQYF
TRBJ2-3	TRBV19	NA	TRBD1	TGTGCCAGTAGCCGGACAGGGGGATCAGATACGCAGTATTTT	CASSRTGGSDTQYF
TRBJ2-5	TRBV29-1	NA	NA	TGCAGCGGGGTGGACAGCCTCCAAGAGACCCAGTACTTC	CSGVDSLQETQYF
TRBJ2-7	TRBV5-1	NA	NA	TGCGCCAGCAGCCCGGAGGTAGGCAGGCAAAACTACGAGCAGTACTTC	CASSPEVGRQNYEQYF
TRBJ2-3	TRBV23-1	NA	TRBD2	TGCGCCAGCAGCCTCAGGACTAGCGGGAGAAGGGCAGATACGCAGTATTTT	CASSLRTSGRRADTQYF
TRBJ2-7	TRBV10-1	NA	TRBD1	TGCGCCAGCAGTGAGTCGACAGGGAGTGGGAATTACGAGCAGTACTTC	CASSESTGSGNYEQYF
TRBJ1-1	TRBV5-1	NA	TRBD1	TGCGCCAGCAGCTTAACCCCCGACAGGGCCACTGAAGCTTTCTTT	CASSLTPDRATEAFF
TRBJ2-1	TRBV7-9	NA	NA	TGTGCCAGCAGCTTAGCGCTTGCGGGAACCGATGAGCAGTTCTTC	CASSLALAGTDEQFF
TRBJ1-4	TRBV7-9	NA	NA	TGTGCCAGCAGACCAATTACTAACCGGGATAGTGAAAAACTGTTTTTT	CASRPITNRDSEKLFF
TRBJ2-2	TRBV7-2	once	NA	TGTGCCAGCAGCTTTGGCCCGGTGGAGCTGTTTTTT	CASSFGPVELFF
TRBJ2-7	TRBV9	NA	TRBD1	TGTGCCAGCAGCACCGCCGGGACAGGGTTCGACGAGCAGTACTTC	CASSTAGTGFDEQYF
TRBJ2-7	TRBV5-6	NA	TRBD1	TGTGCCAGCAGCCTTACAGGGGCAAATTACGAGCAGTACTTC	CASSLTGANYEQYF
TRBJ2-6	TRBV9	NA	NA	TGTGCCAGCAGCGTAGCAGGGTCTGGGGCCAACGTCCTGACTTTC	CASSVAGSGANVLTF
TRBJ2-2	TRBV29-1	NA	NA	TGCAGCGTTACCAGGGCCTACACCGGGGAGCTGTTTTTT	CSVTRAYTGELFF
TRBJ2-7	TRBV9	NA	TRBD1	TGTGCCAGCAGCGCCAGTGACAGGGCCGAGCAGTACTTC	CASSASDRAEQYF
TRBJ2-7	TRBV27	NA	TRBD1	TGTGCCAGCAGTTTAGGCCTGACAGGGTCCTACGAGCAGTACTTC	CASSLGLTGSYEQYF
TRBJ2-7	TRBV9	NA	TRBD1	TGTGCCAGCAGCACGGGACAGGGGGCCTACGAGCAGTACTTC	CASSTGQGAYEQYF
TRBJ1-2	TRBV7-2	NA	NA	TGTGCCAGCAGCACGCCCGGGACCTGGGGGGGCTACACCTTC	CASSTPGTWGGYTF
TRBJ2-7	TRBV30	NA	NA	TGTGCCTGGAGCGAGGGGTCGTACTACGAGCAGTACTTC	CAWSEGSYYEQYF
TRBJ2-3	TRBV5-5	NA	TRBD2	TGTGCCAGCAGCTTGGTGGGACTAGCGGGAGAATGGGACACAGATACGCAGTATTTT	CASSLVGLAGEWDTDTQYF
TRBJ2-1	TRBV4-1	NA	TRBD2	TGCGCCAGCAGCCAAGGGACTAGCGGGAGAGGTGAGCAGTTCTTC	CASSQGTSGRGEQFF
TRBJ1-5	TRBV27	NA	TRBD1	TGTGCCAGCAGTTTGGCAGGGGGCGGCAATCAGCCCCAGCATTTT	CASSLAGGGNQPQHF
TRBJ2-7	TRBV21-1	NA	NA	TGTGCCAGCAGCAAAAACCCGAACGGAAACAGCTACTACGAGCAGTACTTC	CASSKNPNGNSYYEQYF
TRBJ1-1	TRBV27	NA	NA	TGTGCCAGCAGTGGCTCCGGGAGGGGATTAAGCACTGAAGCTTTCTTT	CASSGSGRGLSTEAFF
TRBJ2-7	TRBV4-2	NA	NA	TGTGCCAGCAGCCAAGATGCGGCTTCCTGGGCGGACGAGCAGTACTTC	CASSQDAASWADEQYF
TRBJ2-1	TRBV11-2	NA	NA	TGTGCCAGCAGCCGGCAGACAGCCTACAATGAGCAGTTCTTC	CASSRQTAYNEQFF
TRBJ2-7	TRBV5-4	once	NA	TGTGCCAGCAGCCTACGTTATTCCTACGAGCAGTACTTC	CASSLRYSYEQYF
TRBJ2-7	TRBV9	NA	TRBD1	TGTGCCAGCAGCGTCGGGACAGGGATTACCTACGAGCAGTACTTC	CASSVGTGITYEQYF
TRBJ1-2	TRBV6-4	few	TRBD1	TGTGCCAGCGACGGTGCTTTGGGACAGGGGCCTCTTGGCTACACCTTC	CASDGALGQGPLGYTF
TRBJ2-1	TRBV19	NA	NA	TGTGCCAGTAGTAGGGCGTTAGTCGGAGTTTCCTACAATGAGCAGTTCTTC	CASSRALVGVSYNEQFF
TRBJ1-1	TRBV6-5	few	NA	TGTGCCAGCAGGGAACCGGGACTGAGGAACACTGAAGCTTTCTTT	CASREPGLRNTEAFF
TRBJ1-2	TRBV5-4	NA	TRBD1	TGTGCCAGCAGCTTGGCACAGGGGGCTCGGGGCTACACCTTC	CASSLAQGARGYTF
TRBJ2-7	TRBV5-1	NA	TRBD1	TGCGCCAGCAGTCCCGGGACAGGGATTGGTTACGAGCAGTACTTC	CASSPGTGIGYEQYF
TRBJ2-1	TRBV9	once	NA	TGTGCCAGCAGCGTAGCTGGCATCTCCTACAATGAGCAGTTCTTC	CASSVAGISYNEQFF
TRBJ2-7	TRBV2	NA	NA	TGTGCCAGCAGTGAAGAGTCCGGTCGACGCTCCTACGAGCAGTACTTC	CASSEESGRRSYEQYF
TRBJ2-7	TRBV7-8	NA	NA	TGTGCCAGCAGCTTAGTACTATTAGGATACGAGCAGTACTTC	CASSLVLLGYEQYF
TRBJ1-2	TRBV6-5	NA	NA	TGTGCCAGCAGTTATGGGGGAAGTCACTATGGCTACACCTTC	CASSYGGSHYGYTF
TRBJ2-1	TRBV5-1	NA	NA	TGCGCCAGCAGCCCACGAGGATATGAGCAGTTCTTC	CASSPRGYEQFF
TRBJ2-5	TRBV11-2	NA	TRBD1	TGTGCCAGCAGCTTAGGGGGGACAGGGGCACAAGAGACCCAGTACTTC	CASSLGGTGAQETQYF
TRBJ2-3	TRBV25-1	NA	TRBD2	TGTGCCAGCAGTGAGAACACACTAGCGGCCACAGATACGCAGTATTTT	CASSENTLAATDTQYF
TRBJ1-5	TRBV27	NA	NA	TGTGCCAGCAGTTTTACTGGAGCTCAGCCCCAGCATTTT	CASSFTGAQPQHF
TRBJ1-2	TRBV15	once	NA	TGTGCCACCAGCGGATCAGAGGAGGGCTATGGCTACACCTTC	CATSGSEEGYGYTF
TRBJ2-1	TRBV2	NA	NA	TGTGCCAGCAGTCTAGCGCTCCCGACGAATGAGCAGTTCTTC	CASSLALPTNEQFF
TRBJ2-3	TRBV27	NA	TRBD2	TGTGCCAGCAGTTTATTCCCTCCGCTAGCGGGAGCGGAAGATACGCAGTATTTT	CASSLFPPLAGAEDTQYF
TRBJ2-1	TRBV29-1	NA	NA	TGCAGCGTTGAAACTAGTGTATATGAGCAGTTCTTC	CSVETSVYEQFF
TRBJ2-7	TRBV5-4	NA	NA	TGTGCCAGCAGCTTTTACAGCTACGAGCAGTACTTC	CASSFYSYEQYF
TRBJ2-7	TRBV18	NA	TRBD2	TGTGCCAGCTCACCTCTAGGCGGGAGCCCCTACGAGCAGTACTTC	CASSPLGGSPYEQYF
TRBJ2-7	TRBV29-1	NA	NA	TGCAGCGTTTCAGGAAAGACCCACGAGCAGTACTTC	CSVSGKTHEQYF
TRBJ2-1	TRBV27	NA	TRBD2	TGTGCCAGCCGGACTAGACCGACCCTTCCCTACAATGAGCAGTTCTTC	CASRTRPTLPYNEQFF
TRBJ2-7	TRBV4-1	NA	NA	TGCGCCAGCAGCCGCGGGCAGTTTTACGAGCAGTACTTC	CASSRGQFYEQYF